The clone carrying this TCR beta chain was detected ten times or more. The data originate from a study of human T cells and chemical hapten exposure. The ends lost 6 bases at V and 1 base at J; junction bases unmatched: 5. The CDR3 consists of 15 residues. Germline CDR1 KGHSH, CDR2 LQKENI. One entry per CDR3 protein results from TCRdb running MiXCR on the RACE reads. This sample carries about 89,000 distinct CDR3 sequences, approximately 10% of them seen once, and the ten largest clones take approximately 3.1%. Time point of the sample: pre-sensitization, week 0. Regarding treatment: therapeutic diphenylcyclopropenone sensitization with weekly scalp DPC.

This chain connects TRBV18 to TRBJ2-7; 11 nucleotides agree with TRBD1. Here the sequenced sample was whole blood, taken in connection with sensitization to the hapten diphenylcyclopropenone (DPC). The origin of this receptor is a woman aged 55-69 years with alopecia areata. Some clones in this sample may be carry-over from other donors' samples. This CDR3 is CASSLGQGASYEQYF. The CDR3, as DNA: TGTGCCAGCTCTCTCGGACAGGGGGCTTCCTACGAGCAGTACTTC.